The present TCR beta chain was sequenced within a study of vaccination and CD4 T cells after COVID-19. Researchers used the Oncomine TCR Beta short-read assay to sequence DNA from cultured CD4+ T cells. TCRdb reprocessed the PCR reads with MiXCR, giving one entry per CDR3 protein. The sample shows 9,000 to 15,000 distinct CDR3 sequences, around 60% of them seen only once. This CDR3 region has 15 residues. The V and J ends lost 3 bases and 8 bases, in that order; junction bases with no gene match: 10. Looked up from germline, CDR1 is MNHEY and CDR2 is SMNVEV (reference sequence). Remarks on this clonotype: Its antigen is as yet unknown.

Treatment given: roughly nine-day PBMC culture with coronavirus spike peptide pools or control peptides (ViraFEST assay). ViraFEST enlarged antigen-specific T cell populations with peptide pools and afterwards sequenced TCRs. Material for sequencing was CD4+ T cells from blood, cultured in vitro. The receptor's source is a human donor who had recovered from COVID-19. The rearrangement joins TRBV27 to TRBJ2-1, with TRBD1 matching 7 bases. The CDR3 nucleotides read TGTGCCAGCAGTTTTCGGGACAGTCCTACGCATGAGCAGTTCTTC. Its protein is CASSFRDSPTHEQFF.